Listed below are T cell receptor beta chains from one sample, sequenced in a study of T cell responses to AZD1222 COVID-19 vaccine. Sequenced by immunoSEQ multiplex PCR; TCRdb stores in-frame clones only, minus some. The sample lists about 110,000 clones, roughly 90% occurring once. The source was peripheral blood, collected on day 0 of MenACWY control vaccination. Source of these receptors: an adult in good health. Both conserved end residues are part of each CDR3. A D gene is named only where the DNA matches it firmly. A clone size is listed for some rows: how often the clone was seen (once, few, many), or a class if it is expanded.

d_gene	v_gene	abundance	j_gene	CDR3nt	CDR3aa
-	TRBV24-1	-	TRBJ2-7	TGTGCCACCAGTGATCCCAACTACTACGAGCAGTACTTC	CATSDPNYYEQYF
-	TRBV5-1	-	TRBJ2-3	TGCGCCAGCAGCTTGGATGGGGCCAGCACAGATACGCAGTATTTT	CASSLDGASTDTQYF
-	TRBV28	-	TRBJ1-1	TGTGCCAGCAGTTCCCCGGGGGTCCATACGGGGACGGAGAACACTGAAGCTTTCTTT	CASSSPGVHTGTENTEAFF
TRBD1	TRBV11-2	-	TRBJ1-2	TGTGCCAGCAGCTTAGGAGGGACAGGGGCCTATGGCTACACCTTC	CASSLGGTGAYGYTF
TRBD1	TRBV4-1	-	TRBJ1-5	TGCGCCAGCAGCCAACCGACAGGGGTCAATCAGCCCCAGCATTTT	CASSQPTGVNQPQHF
-	TRBV11-2	-	TRBJ1-5	TGTGCCAGCAGCTTAGGCGCAGGGAATTGGCAGCCCCAGCATTTT	CASSLGAGNWQPQHF
TRBD1	TRBV19	once	TRBJ1-1	TGTGCCAGTAGTATAGGCAGGGGGGGCACTGAAGCTTTCTTT	CASSIGRGGTEAFF
-	TRBV5-6	-	TRBJ1-1	TGTGCCAGCAGCTTGGGCTTTTCTGAAGCTTTCTTT	CASSLGFSEAFF
-	TRBV5-1	-	TRBJ1-1	TGCGCCAGCAGCTTGGGGGGTTCAAACTCGGGCACTGAAGCTTTCTTT	CASSLGGSNSGTEAFF
TRBD2	TRBV5-1	-	TRBJ2-7	TGCGCCAGCAGCTTGGACGGTAGCGGGGTCTACGAGCAGTACTTC	CASSLDGSGVYEQYF
-	TRBV6-1	-	TRBJ2-1	TGTGCCAGCGGGGCGGAGCAGTTCTTC	CASGAEQFF
TRBD2	TRBV7-2	-	TRBJ2-7	TGTGCCAGCAGCTTCGGGGGGGCGAGCTACGAGCAGTACTTC	CASSFGGASYEQYF
-	TRBV28	-	TRBJ1-4	TGTGCCGTTCTATCCAGGGTTGGTGAAAAACTGTTTTTT	CAVLSRVGEKLFF
-	TRBV29-1	-	TRBJ2-3	TGCAGCGGAGGATCCACAGATACGCAGTATTTT	CSGGSTDTQYF
-	TRBV7-9	-	TRBJ1-3	TGTGCCAGCAGCGCGCGCGATACAGGGTTAGGAAACACCATATATTTT	CASSARDTGLGNTIYF
-	TRBV20-1	-	TRBJ2-5	TGCGGCGCAGGGAGACAAGAGACCCAGTACTTC	CGAGRQETQYF
TRBD2	TRBV6-2/TRBV6-3	-	TRBJ2-3	TGTGCCAGCAGCCGGAGACTAGCGGGGAGTATGGATACGCAGTATTTT	CASSRRLAGSMDTQYF
-	TRBV5-1	-	TRBJ1-2	TGCGCCAGCAGCCTCGACATCTATGGCTACACCTTC	CASSLDIYGYTF
-	TRBV6-6	-	TRBJ1-1	TGTGCCAGCAGTTATAACCCGAACACTGAAGCTTTCTTT	CASSYNPNTEAFF